The 14 T cell receptor beta chains below come from one sample, sequenced in a study of control samples from healthy donors and cancer patients (dated by TCRdb to about 2020). Library preparation was by the immunoSEQ multiplex PCR assay. Drawn from immuneACCESS, this table holds only the in-frame rearrangements with V and J called that TCRdb kept. Clones are partly lost; checked studies trace under half to an unresolved V gene and leave the rest unexplained. This sample comprises about 170,000 clones, roughly 91% of them detected only once. The ten largest clones represent over 1.2% of the sample. What was sequenced was blood. The receptor set was obtained from a woman aged 25 to 39 in good health.

The V gene is TRBV4-1, the J gene TRBJ2-7; possibly TRBD1 or TRBD2 for D (5 bases each). This CDR3 comprises 15 residues. V was trimmed by 0 bases and J by 5 bases, leaving 14 bases between them. CDR1 is MGHRA and CDR2 is YSYEKL in the germline V gene. Here the CDR3 reads CASSQDRGALNEQYF. The CDR3 DNA sequence: TGCGCCAGCAGCCAAGATCGAGGGGCTCTCAACGAGCAGTACTTC.

This chain connects TRBV9 to TRBJ2-1; TRBD2 matches 9 bases. CDR3 length: 13 amino acids. Trimming at V came to 3 bases and at J to 9 bases, leaving 4 bases not matched to a gene. Germline values: CDR1 SGDLS, CDR2 YYNGEE. CDR3 sequence: CASSGGGASEQFF. CDR3 bases: TGTGCCAGCAGCGGCGGGGGGGCCTCTGAGCAGTTCTTC.

This clone has only a few counts. V gene TRBV6-4 combines with J gene TRBJ2-1, with D perhaps being TRBD1 or TRBD2 (5 bases each). Deletions cut 6 bases from V and 0 bases from J, with 9 bases between. This CDR3 is built from 14 residues. CDR1 MRHNA and CDR2 SNTAGT come from the germline V gene. CDR3 nucleotides: TGTGCCAGCAGCCGGGACGCCTCCTACAATGAGCAGTTCTTC. Translating it yields CASSRDASYNEQFF.

This rearrangement joins TRBV27 to TRBJ2-7; 14 bases line up with TRBD2. This CDR3 comprises 16 residues. CDR1 is MNHEY, CDR2 SMNVEV, per germline (reference sequence). The V segment lost 4 bases and the J segment 1 base; nucleotides outside the gene matches: 3. CDR3 sequence: CASSWTSGRSSYEQYF. Written as DNA, the CDR3 is TGTGCCAGCAGTTGGACTAGCGGGAGGTCTTCCTACGAGCAGTACTTC.

The V call is TRBV10-1, the J call TRBJ1-5, with D possibly TRBD1 on 5 matching bases. This CDR3 has 13 residues. CDR1 is WNHNN, CDR2 SYGVQD, per germline (reference sequence). Trimming stripped 8 bases from V and 1 base from J, with 9 bases between. The CDR3 DNA reads TGCGCCAGCGCCCGGGACAGCAATCAGCCCCAGCATTTT. It translates to CASARDSNQPQHF.

The chain combines TRBV2 with TRBJ1-2; no definite D call. Trimming removed 0 bases from V and 2 bases from J, with 7 bases in between. The V gene's germline CDR1 is SNHLY and CDR2 FYNNEI. The CDR3 spans 14 residues. The CDR3 bases are TGTGCCAGCAGTGAAGCGCTACAGAACTATGGCTACACCTTC. Protein: CASSEALQNYGYTF.

The V gene is TRBV30, the J gene TRBJ1-4, with D perhaps TRBD1 (5 bases). The CDR3 is 12 residues long. V lost 3 bases and J 7 bases, leaving 9 bases between the germline ends. CDR1 is GTSNPN and CDR2 is SVGIG in the germline V gene (reference sequence). CDR3 nucleotide sequence: TGTGCCTGGAGGAGTGGGACTGAAAAACTGTTTTTT. This encodes CAWRSGTEKLFF.

The chain couples TRBV4-1 to TRBJ2-2; 14 bases line up with TRBD2. CDR1 is MGHRA, CDR2 YSYEKL, per germline. With V trimmed by 1 base and J by 7 bases, 8 bases remained unmatched. The CDR3 is 18 residues long. The CDR3: CASSQGGLAGGLFGELFF. CDR3 in DNA: TGCGCCAGCAGCCAAGGAGGACTAGCGGGGGGTCTTTTCGGGGAGCTGTTTTTT.

The gene calls are TRBV2 and TRBJ2-7; 14 nucleotides line up with TRBD2. CDR3 length: 14 amino acids. Trimming took 6 bases from V and 7 from J; bases not matched to a gene: 5. Per germline, CDR1 SNHLY and CDR2 FYNNEI. The DNA for the CDR3 is TGTGCCAGCAGCCCGGGACTAGCGGGAGAGGAGCAGTACTTC. Protein: CASSPGLAGEEQYF.

V usage is TRBV15 and J usage is TRBJ1-6; no reliable D call. This CDR3 comprises 18 residues. Germline lookup yields CDR1 LNHNV and CDR2 YYDKDF (reference sequence). V lost 0 bases to trimming and J lost 0 bases, with 12 bases between them. Written as DNA, the CDR3 is TGTGCCACCAGCAGAGATCAAAGTTCCAGCTCCTATAATTCACCCCTCCACTTT. This codes for CATSRDQSSSSYNSPLHF.

The gene calls are TRBV7-3 and TRBJ2-3; D remains unclear. Germline V gene lookup returns CDR1 SGHTA and CDR2 FQGTGA. Between the trimmed V and J ends, which lost 2 bases and 0 bases, there was a span of 9 bases. The CDR3 totals 15 residues. In nucleotides, the CDR3 is TGTGCCAGCAGCTTAGGTATTTCTAGCACAGATACGCAGTATTTT. It specifies CASSLGISSTDTQYF.

This clone is medium-sized in the sample. This chain uses TRBV5-5 with TRBJ2-7, with a possible D match to TRBD2 (6 bases). The V gene's germline CDR1 is SGHKS and CDR2 YYEKEE (reference sequence). The CDR3 is 13 residues long. V was clipped by 7 bases and J by 2 bases, with 13 bases between them. The CDR3 loop is CASGSGLPYEQYF. In DNA, the CDR3 is TGTGCCAGCGGATCGGGACTCCCCTACGAGCAGTACTTC.

V and J are TRBV7-8 and TRBJ1-6; 9 bases agree with TRBD1. Germline V gene sequence: CDR1 SGHVS, CDR2 FQNEAQ. The CDR3 is 18 residues long. The trim removed 5 bases at V and 7 bases at J, leaving 15 bases unmatched. CDR3 sequence: CASSKTSGTGSWNSPLHF. The CDR3 DNA reads TGTGCCAGCAGCAAGACCAGTGGGACAGGGTCCTGGAATTCACCCCTCCACTTT.

Note on this clone: The sample has other DNA sequences that encode this CDR3 too. The gene calls are TRBV6-5 and TRBJ1-1; D not certain. The germline V and J ends were trimmed by 0 bases and 1 base, with 3 bases remaining between them. Germline CDR1 MNHEY, CDR2 SVGAGI. This CDR3 has 13 residues. DNA for the CDR3: TGTGCCAGCAGTTACTCGAGGAACACTGAAGCTTTCTTT. Protein product: CASSYSRNTEAFF.